The 24 T cell receptor beta chains given below trace back to one sample, sequenced in a study of T-cell reconstitution after alpha-beta-depleted transplantation in children. A library of TCRbeta sequences, prepared with unique molecular identifiers, was generated. In TCRdb, the PCR reads were re-called with MiXCR into one record per CDR3 protein. The table has roughly 250,000 distinct CDR3 sequences, 7.5% to 9.5% seen once. The sequencing used PBMCs, mostly from graft donor cells, collected 180 days after TCRalphabeta/CD19-depleted stem cell transplant. The receptors were gathered from a male patient between 10 and 17 years old who had a stem cell transplant for acute lymphoblastic leukemia, so the T cells may come from the graft donor.

This clonotype was detected many times. The rearrangement links TRBV12-3 or TRBV12-4 to TRBJ1-3, with 8 bases lining up with TRBD1. The CDR3 consists of 14 residues. With 5 bases clipped from V and 9 bases from J, the junction kept 9 bases outside the gene matches. In DNA form, the CDR3 reads TGTGCCAGCAGTCTCAGGGGGCTGAGTGGCACCATATATTTT. The encoded protein is CASSLRGLSGTIYF.

The table lists this clonotype with a few counts. The gene calls are TRBV4-3 and TRBJ1-2, with 9 bases identical to TRBD1. Germline assignment: CDR1 LGHNA and CDR2 YSLEER. V dropped 3 bases and J dropped 6; count of bases not matched to a gene: 5. The CDR3 extends over 14 amino acids. CDR3 coding DNA: TGCGCCAGCAGCCACCCGACAGGGGGGAATGGCTACACCTTC. Translation: CASSHPTGGNGYTF.

On this clonotype itself: Just one base apart from a much larger clone, this may be a read error. V and J are TRBV5-1 and TRBJ2-5; D is perhaps TRBD2 (5 bases). The CDR3 extends over 16 amino acids. Per the germline V gene, CDR1 is SGHRS and CDR2 is YFSETQ. Trimming shortened V by 1 base and J by 2 bases, and 15 bases separated the two germline ends. CDR3 in amino acids: CASSLTLLEEQETQYF. The CDR3 nucleotides are TGCGCCAGCAGCTTGACGCTACTAGAGGAACAAGAGACCCAGTACTTC.

The V and J genes are TRBV24-1 and TRBJ2-5, with a tentative D call TRBD2 (6 bases). The CDR3 length is 15 residues. Between the trimmed V and J ends, which lost 3 bases and 1 base, there was a span of 11 bases. Germline CDR1 is KGHDR and CDR2 is SFDVKD. The CDR3, as DNA: TGTGCCACCAGTGATGCGCAGGGAGGCCAAGAGACCCAGTACTTC. It specifies CATSDAQGGQETQYF.

The chain links TRBV4-2 to TRBJ2-7; 9 nucleotides align to TRBD2. Trimming cost V 1 base and J 3 bases; bases outside gene matches: 10. Germline-derived CDR1 and CDR2 are LGHNA and YNFKEQ. The length of the CDR3 is 17 residues. CDR3 DNA: TGTGCCAGCAGCCAAGTTCAGCCTAGCGGGGCCCTCTACGAGCAGTACTTC. Translation gives CASSQVQPSGALYEQYF.

This clonotype was seen many times. The rearrangement links TRBV19 to TRBJ1-3; a possible D gene is TRBD1 (6 bases). Germline V gives CDR1 LNHDA, CDR2 SQIVND (reference sequence). The CDR3 sequence is 14 residues long. The V gene lost 10 bases and the J gene lost 0 bases, with 13 bases spanning the gap. CDR3 nucleotide sequence: TGTGCCACCGCGGGACAAGACTCTGGAAACACCATATATTTT. The encoded protein is CATAGQDSGNTIYF.

This clonotype was counted at least ten times. The chain employs TRBV20-1 and TRBJ1-6; 7 nucleotides line up with TRBD1. CDR1 and CDR2 (germline): DFQATT, SNEGSKA (reference sequence). V dropped 5 bases and J dropped 6; count of bases not matched to a gene: 4. CDR3 size: 13 residues. The CDR3 loop reads CSAGGTVNSPLHF. The DNA of the CDR3 is TGCAGTGCTGGGGGGACAGTTAATTCACCCCTCCACTTT.

This clonotype came up many times. The rearrangement uses TRBV9 and TRBJ2-1; no clear D. The CDR3 has 13 amino acids. V was clipped by 3 bases and J by 7 bases, with 11 bases between them. Germline V CDR1 and CDR2: SGDLS, YYNGEE. The chain's CDR3 is CASSAGPRNEQFF. Written as DNA, the CDR3 is TGTGCCAGCAGCGCCGGGCCTCGGAATGAGCAGTTCTTC.

In its sample, this clonotype was seen many times. The rearrangement uses TRBV11-2 and TRBJ1-5; no clear D. CDR1 is SGHAT and CDR2 is FQNNGV in the germline V gene. Trimming stripped 0 bases from V and 5 bases from J, with 11 bases between. CDR3 length: 15 amino acids. The CDR3 protein is CASSLDRADDQPQHF. The CDR3 DNA is TGTGCCAGCAGCTTAGATAGGGCGGATGATCAGCCCCAGCATTTT.

To note about this clonotype: Its ends do not fully match the called genes, so a read error is possible. The chain couples TRBV4-2 to TRBJ2-7; D ambiguous. The germline V gene encodes CDR1 LGHNA and CDR2 YNFKEQ. The CDR3 has 12 amino acids. CDR3 loop: CASSPPSYDQYF. The CDR3 DNA reads TGTGCCAGCAGCCCCCCTTCCTACGATCAGTACTTC.

This clonotype came up many times. The V and J genes are TRBV20-1 and TRBJ2-5; tentatively, D is TRBD2 (5 bases). Germline V lookup: CDR1 DFQATT, CDR2 SNEGSKA (reference sequence). Trimming took 5 bases from V and 5 from J, leaving 15 bases between them. The CDR3 is 13 amino acids. The CDR3 bases are TGCAGTGCTCCCCCGACCTGGGAGGAGACCCAGTACTTC. This codes for CSAPPTWEETQYF.

This clonotype was observed at least ten times. The chain is built from TRBV12-3 or TRBV12-4 and TRBJ2-1; no clear D gene. This CDR3 is built from 10 residues. V lost 10 bases, J lost 5 bases, and 6 bases lay in between. The CDR3 region has the DNA TGTGCCATCACGGACAATGAGCAGTTCTTC. Its translation is CAITDNEQFF.

V and J are TRBV12-3 or TRBV12-4 and TRBJ1-1; D gene uncertain. The ends were cut back, 4 bases at V and 0 bases at J, with 12 bases in the middle. This CDR3 spans 15 amino acids. The CDR3 spells CASSSPGIMNTEAFF. The CDR3 DNA reads TGTGCCAGCAGTTCCCCGGGGATAATGAACACTGAAGCTTTCTTT.

This clonotype appeared many times. The chain carries TRBV11-2 and TRBJ2-5, with 8 bases that match TRBD2. Germline V lookup: CDR1 SGHAT, CDR2 FQNNGV. V lost 1 base to trimming and J lost 0 bases; unmatched junction nucleotides: 4. The length of the CDR3 is 16 residues. The CDR3 region is CASSLGGLVYQETQYF. In DNA, the CDR3 is TGTGCCAGCAGCTTAGGGGGACTAGTGTACCAAGAGACCCAGTACTTC.

This clonotype has at least ten counts. The rearrangement joins TRBV20-1 to TRBJ2-5; 10 bases align to TRBD2. Germline V lookup: CDR1 DFQATT, CDR2 SNEGSKA (reference sequence). V shed 2 bases, J shed 3 bases, and the junction held 0 bases outside the gene matches. The CDR3 covers 13 residues. The CDR3 region has the DNA TGCAGTGCTAGAACTAGCGGGGAAGAGACCCAGTACTTC. Translating gives CSARTSGEETQYF.

The table lists this clonotype with many counts. The chain combines TRBV15 with TRBJ2-7, with 7 positions matching TRBD1. Germline lookup yields CDR1 LNHNV and CDR2 YYDKDF (reference sequence). The CDR3 is 15 amino acids. Germline trimming cut 1 base from V and 2 bases from J; bases unmatched to any gene: 5. CDR3 residues: CATSRATGTAYEQYF. The DNA of the CDR3 is TGTGCCACCAGCAGAGCAACCGGGACAGCCTACGAGCAGTACTTC.

This clonotype has ten or more counts. V usage is TRBV20-1 and J usage is TRBJ2-1, with 7 bases lining up with TRBD2. Germline CDR1 is DFQATT and CDR2 is SNEGSKA (reference sequence). The CDR3 is made up of 15 amino acids. J lost 8 bases, V lost 5 bases, and 15 bases had no gene match. The CDR3 protein is CSALTGTMVFDEQFF. CDR3 nucleotides: TGCAGTGCTCTTACCGGGACTATGGTCTTCGATGAGCAGTTCTTC.

This clonotype was recorded many times. This chain connects TRBV7-3 to TRBJ2-5; 11 bases align to TRBD2. Per the germline V gene, CDR1 is SGHTA and CDR2 is FQGTGA. This CDR3 has 16 residues. V lost 6 bases to trimming and J lost 4 bases; unmatched junction nucleotides: 10. CDR3 bases: TGTGCCAGCAGAGGAGTCACTAGCGGGAGAGGAGAGACCCAGTACTTC. Translating it yields CASRGVTSGRGETQYF. Full variable domain (outside the CDR3, taken from reference TRBV7-3 and TRBJ2-5): GAGVSQTPSNKVTEKGKYVELRCDPISGHTALYWYRQSLGQGPEFLIYFQGTGAADDSGLPNDRFFAVRPEGSVSTLKIQRTERGDSAVYLCASRGVTSGRGETQYFGPGTRLLVL.

This clonotype has only a few counts. The chain links TRBV6-5 to TRBJ2-1; 12 bases line up with TRBD2. CDR1 is MNHEY, CDR2 SVGAGI, per germline. This CDR3 contains 16 residues. With 0 bases clipped from V and 6 bases from J, the junction kept 3 bases outside the gene matches. CDR3 DNA: TGTGCCAGCAGTTACTCGCTAGCGGGGGGGCCCAATGAGCAGTTCTTC. Translated: CASSYSLAGGPNEQFF.

This clonotype was found many times. CDR3 protein: CASSIRGQGYEQYF. DNA of the CDR3: TGTGCCAGTAGTATCCGCGGACAGGGCTACGAGCAGTACTTC. The gene calls are TRBV19 and TRBJ2-7; the match to TRBD1 covers 8 bases. Germline assignment: CDR1 LNHDA and CDR2 SQIVND (reference sequence). The CDR3 has 14 amino acids. With V trimmed by 3 bases and J by 3 bases, 4 bases remained unmatched.

This clonotype showed up many times. The rearrangement uses TRBV2 and TRBJ2-1; D not certain. Looked up from germline, CDR1 is SNHLY and CDR2 is FYNNEI. V lost 11 bases to trimming and J lost 5 bases, with 13 bases between them. This CDR3 has 12 residues. In DNA form, the CDR3 reads TGTGCCGTTCAGACGGCTGACAATGAGCAGTTCTTC. It translates to CAVQTADNEQFF.

This clonotype has ten or more counts. The chain employs TRBV5-1 and TRBJ2-7; D is uncertain. CDR1 is SGHRS and CDR2 is YFSETQ in the germline V gene. V was clipped by 5 bases and J by 2 bases, with 11 bases between them. This CDR3 has 13 residues. The CDR3 region is CASRTDDTYEQYF. The CDR3, as DNA: TGCGCCAGCAGGACGGACGACACCTACGAGCAGTACTTC.

Ten or more counts support this clonotype. The chain links TRBV14 to TRBJ2-5, with TRBD1 matching over 8 bases. The V gene's germline CDR1 is SGHDN and CDR2 FVKESK. The CDR3 totals 14 residues. After removal of 1 base from V and 6 bases from J, the junction contained 4 bases not matched to a gene. As DNA, the CDR3 is TGTGCCAGCAGCCAAGCCAGGGGGCTGAAGACCCAGTACTTC. Its translation: CASSQARGLKTQYF.

This clonotype was found many times. The rearrangement joins TRBV29-1 to TRBJ2-7, with 7 bases lining up with TRBD1. V trimming: 4 bases; J trimming: 3 bases; junction bases outside the gene matches: 9. The CDR3 consists of 14 residues. Germline V gives CDR1 SQVTM, CDR2 ANQGSEA. This CDR3 is CSVGQGSNGYEQYF. CDR3 sequence (DNA): TGCAGCGTTGGACAGGGATCGAATGGCTACGAGCAGTACTTC.